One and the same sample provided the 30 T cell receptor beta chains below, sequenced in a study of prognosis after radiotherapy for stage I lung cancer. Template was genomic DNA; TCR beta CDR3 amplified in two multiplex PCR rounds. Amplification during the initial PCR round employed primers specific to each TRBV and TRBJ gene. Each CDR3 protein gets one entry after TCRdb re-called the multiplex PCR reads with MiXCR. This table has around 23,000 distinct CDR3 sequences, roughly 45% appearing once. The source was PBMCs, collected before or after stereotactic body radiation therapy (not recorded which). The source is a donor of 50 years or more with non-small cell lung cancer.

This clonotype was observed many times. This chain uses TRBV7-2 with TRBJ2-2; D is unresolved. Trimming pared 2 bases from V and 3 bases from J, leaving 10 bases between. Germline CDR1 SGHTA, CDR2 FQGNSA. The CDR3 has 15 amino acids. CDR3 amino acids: CASSLISVHTGELFF. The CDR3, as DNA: TGTGCCAGCAGCTTAATCAGCGTACACACCGGGGAGCTGTTTTTT.

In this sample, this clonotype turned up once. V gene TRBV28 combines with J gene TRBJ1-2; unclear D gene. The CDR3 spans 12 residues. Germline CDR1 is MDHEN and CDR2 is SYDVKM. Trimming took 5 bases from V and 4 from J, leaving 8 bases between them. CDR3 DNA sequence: TGTGCCAGCAGTCTACGGGCCTATGGCTACACCTTC. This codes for CASSLRAYGYTF.

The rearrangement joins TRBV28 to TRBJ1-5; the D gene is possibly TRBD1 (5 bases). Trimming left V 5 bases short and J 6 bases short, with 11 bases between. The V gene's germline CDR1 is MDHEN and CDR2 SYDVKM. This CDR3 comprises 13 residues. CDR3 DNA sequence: TGTGCCAGCAGTGTCAGGGTTTTTCAGCCCCAGCATTTT. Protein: CASSVRVFQPQHF.

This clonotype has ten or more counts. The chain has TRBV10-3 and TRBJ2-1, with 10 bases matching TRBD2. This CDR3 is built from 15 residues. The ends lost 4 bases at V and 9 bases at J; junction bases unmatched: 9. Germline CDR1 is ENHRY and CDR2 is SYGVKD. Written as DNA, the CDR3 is TGTGCCATCAGTGGACAGGTAGCGGGGGGCGGTGAGCAGTTCTTC. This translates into CAISGQVAGGGEQFF.

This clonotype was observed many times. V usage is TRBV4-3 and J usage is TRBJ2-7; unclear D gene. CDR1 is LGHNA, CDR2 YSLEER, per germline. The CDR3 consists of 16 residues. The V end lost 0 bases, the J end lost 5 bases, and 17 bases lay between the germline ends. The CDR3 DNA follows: TGCGCCAGCAGCCAAGATTTCCGAGACGTACCAAACGAGCAGTACTTC. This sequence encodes CASSQDFRDVPNEQYF.

The CDR3 DNA reads as TGCGCCAGCAGCCAGGGTACGTCGGCCGCTGAAGCTTTCTTT. Its translation: CASSQGTSAAEAFF. The chain combines TRBV5-1 with TRBJ1-1; the D gene is possibly TRBD1 (5 bases). Germline V gives CDR1 SGHRS, CDR2 YFSETQ. This CDR3 is built from 14 residues. V lost 4 bases and J lost 6, with 16 bases in between.

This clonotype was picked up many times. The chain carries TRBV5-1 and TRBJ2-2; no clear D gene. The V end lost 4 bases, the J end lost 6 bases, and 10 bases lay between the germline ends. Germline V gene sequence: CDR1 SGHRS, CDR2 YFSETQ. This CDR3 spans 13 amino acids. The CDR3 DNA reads TGCGCCAGCAGCGGGAACACCCCCGGGGAGCTGTTTTTT. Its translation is CASSGNTPGELFF.

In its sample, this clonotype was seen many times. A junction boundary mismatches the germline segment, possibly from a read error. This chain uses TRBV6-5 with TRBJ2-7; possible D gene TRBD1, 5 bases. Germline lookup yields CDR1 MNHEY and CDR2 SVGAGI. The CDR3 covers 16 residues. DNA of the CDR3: TGTGCCAGCGGTTACTCTCTCCCCAGGGCTGTCTACGAGCAGTACTTC. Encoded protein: CASGYSLPRAVYEQYF.

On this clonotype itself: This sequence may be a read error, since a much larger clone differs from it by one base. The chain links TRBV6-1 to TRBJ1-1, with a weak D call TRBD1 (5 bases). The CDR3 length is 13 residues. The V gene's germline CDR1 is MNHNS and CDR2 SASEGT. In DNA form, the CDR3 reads TGTGACAGCAGTCTCCAGGGGAACACTGAAGCTTTCTTT. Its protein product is CDSSLQGNTEAFF.

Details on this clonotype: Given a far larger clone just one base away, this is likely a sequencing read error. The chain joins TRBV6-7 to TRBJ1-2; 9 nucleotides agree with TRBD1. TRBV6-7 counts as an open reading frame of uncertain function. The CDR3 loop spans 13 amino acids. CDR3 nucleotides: TGTGCCAGCAATTACGGGACAGGGAATGGCTACACCTTC. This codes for CASNYGTGNGYTF.

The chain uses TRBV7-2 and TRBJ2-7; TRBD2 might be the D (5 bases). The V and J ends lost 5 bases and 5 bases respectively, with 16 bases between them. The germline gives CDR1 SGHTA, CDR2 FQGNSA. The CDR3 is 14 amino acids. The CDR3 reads CASSRSGAPDEQYF. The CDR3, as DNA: TGTGCCAGCAGCCGGAGCGGCGCCCCGGACGAGCAGTACTTC.

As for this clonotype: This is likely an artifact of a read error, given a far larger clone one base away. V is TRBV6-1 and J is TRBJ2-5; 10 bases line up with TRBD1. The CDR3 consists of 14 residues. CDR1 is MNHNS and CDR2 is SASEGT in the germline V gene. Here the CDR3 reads CDSSPRQGAETQYF. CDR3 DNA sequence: TGTGACAGCAGTCCGCGACAGGGGGCTGAGACCCAGTACTTC.

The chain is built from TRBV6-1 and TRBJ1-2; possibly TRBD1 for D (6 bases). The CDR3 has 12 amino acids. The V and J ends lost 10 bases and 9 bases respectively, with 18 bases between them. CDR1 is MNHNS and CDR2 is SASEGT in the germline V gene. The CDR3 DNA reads TGTGCCACCACACAGGGTGGTAGTCGCTACACCTTC. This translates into CATTQGGSRYTF.

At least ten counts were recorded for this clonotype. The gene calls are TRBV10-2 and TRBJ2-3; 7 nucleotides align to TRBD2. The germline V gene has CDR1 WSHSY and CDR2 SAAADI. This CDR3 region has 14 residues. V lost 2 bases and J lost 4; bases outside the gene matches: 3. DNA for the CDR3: TGCGCCAGCAGTGAGCCTAGCGGTCCAGATACGCAGTATTTT. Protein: CASSEPSGPDTQYF.

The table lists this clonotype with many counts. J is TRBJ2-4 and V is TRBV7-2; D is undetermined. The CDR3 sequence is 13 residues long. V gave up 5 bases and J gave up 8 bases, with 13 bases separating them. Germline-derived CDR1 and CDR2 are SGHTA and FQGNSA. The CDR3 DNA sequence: TGTGCCAGCAGCAAAGGACCCCGCGACATTCAGTACTTC. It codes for CASSKGPRDIQYF.

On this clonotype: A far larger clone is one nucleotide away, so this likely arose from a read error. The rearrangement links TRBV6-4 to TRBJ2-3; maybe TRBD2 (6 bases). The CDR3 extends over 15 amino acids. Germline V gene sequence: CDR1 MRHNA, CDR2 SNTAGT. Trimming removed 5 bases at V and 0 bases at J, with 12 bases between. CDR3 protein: CASSLVLASTDTQYF. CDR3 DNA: TGTGCCAGCAGTTTAGTACTAGCTAGCACAGATACGCAGTATTTT.

The CDR3 here is CASSSTAGTRLNNEQFF. The CDR3 nucleotides read TGTGCCAGCAGCTCTACCGCCGGGACTAGATTAAACAATGAGCAGTTCTTC. The rearrangement links TRBV11-3 to TRBJ2-1, with 8 bases aligning to TRBD2. The germline CDR1 and CDR2 sequences are SGHNT and YENEEA. The length of the CDR3 is 17 residues. Trimming took 4 bases from V and 5 from J; bases not matched to a gene: 13.

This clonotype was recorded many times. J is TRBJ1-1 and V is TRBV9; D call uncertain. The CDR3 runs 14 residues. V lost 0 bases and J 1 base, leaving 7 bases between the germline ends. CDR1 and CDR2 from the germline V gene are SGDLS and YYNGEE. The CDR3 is CASSVVPGNTEAFF. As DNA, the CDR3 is TGTGCCAGCAGCGTAGTTCCAGGGAACACTGAAGCTTTCTTT. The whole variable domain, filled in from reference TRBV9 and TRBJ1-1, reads DSGVTQTPKHLITATGQRVTLRCSPRSGDLSVYWYQQSLDQGLQFLIQYYNGEERAKGNILERFSAQQFPDLHSELNLSSLELGDSALYFCASSVVPGNTEAFFGQGTRLTVV.

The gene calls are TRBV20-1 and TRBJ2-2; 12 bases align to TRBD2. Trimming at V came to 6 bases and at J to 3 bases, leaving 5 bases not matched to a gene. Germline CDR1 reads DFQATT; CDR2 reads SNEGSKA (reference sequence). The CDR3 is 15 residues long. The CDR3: CSARTSGKDTGELFF. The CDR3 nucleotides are TGCAGTGCCCGGACTAGCGGGAAGGACACCGGGGAGCTGTTTTTT.

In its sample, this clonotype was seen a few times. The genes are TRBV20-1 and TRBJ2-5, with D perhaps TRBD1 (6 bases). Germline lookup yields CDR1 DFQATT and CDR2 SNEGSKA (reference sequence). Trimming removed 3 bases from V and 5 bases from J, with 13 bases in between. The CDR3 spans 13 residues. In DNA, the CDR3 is TGCAGTGCTAGCGGGCAGGGGTTCGAGACCCAGTACTTC. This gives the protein CSASGQGFETQYF.

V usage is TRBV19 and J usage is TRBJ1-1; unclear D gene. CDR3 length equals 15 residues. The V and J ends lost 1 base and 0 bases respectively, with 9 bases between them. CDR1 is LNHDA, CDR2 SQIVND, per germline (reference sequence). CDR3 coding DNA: TGTGCCAGTAGTATAGCCCCTATTCTGAACACTGAAGCTTTCTTT. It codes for CASSIAPILNTEAFF.

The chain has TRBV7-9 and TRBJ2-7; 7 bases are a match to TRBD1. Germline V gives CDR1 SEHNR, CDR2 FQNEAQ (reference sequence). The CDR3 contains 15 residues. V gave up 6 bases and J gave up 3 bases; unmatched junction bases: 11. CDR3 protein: CASRSTGTAIYEQYF. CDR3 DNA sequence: TGTGCCAGCAGATCCACCGGGACAGCGATCTACGAGCAGTACTTC.

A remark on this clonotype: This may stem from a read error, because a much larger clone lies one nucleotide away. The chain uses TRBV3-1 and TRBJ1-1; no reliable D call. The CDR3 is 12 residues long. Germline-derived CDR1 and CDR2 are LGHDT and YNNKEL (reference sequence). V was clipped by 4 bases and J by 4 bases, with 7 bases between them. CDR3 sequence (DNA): TGTGCCAGCAGCCGGGTTAGCACTGAAGCTTTCTTT. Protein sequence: CASSRVSTEAFF.

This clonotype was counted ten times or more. CDR3 amino acids: CASSLAGVLYEQYF. CDR3 bases: TGTGCCAGCTCGCTAGCGGGAGTTTTGTACGAGCAGTACTTC. The chain joins TRBV18 to TRBJ2-7, with 10 nucleotides matching TRBD2. Trimming at V came to 6 bases and at J to 4 bases, leaving 6 bases not matched to a gene. The CDR3 is made up of 14 amino acids. Germline CDR1 is KGHSH and CDR2 is LQKENI.

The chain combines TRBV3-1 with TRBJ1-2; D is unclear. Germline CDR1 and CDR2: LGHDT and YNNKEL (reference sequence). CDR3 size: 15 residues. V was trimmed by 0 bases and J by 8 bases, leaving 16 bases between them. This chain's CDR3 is CASSQDLVVAGGYTF. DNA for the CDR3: TGTGCCAGCAGCCAAGATCTGGTGGTCGCGGGAGGCTACACCTTC.

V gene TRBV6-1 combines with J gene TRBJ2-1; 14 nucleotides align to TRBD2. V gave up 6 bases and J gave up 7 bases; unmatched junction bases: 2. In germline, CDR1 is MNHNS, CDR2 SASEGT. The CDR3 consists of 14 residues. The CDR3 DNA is TGTGCCAGCAGGCGGACTAGCGGGGGGAATGAGCAGTTCTTC. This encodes CASRRTSGGNEQFF.

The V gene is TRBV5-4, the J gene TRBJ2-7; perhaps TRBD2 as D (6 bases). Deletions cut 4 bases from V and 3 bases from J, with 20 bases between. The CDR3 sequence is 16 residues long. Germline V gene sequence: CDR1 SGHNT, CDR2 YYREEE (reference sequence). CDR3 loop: CASSRPPGTDLYEQYF. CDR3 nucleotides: TGTGCCAGCAGCCGCCCCCCCGGGACTGACCTCTACGAGCAGTACTTC.

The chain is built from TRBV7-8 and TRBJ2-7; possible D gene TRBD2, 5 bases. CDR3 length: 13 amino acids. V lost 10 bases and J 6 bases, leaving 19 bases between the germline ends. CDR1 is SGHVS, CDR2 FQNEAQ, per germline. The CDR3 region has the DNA TGTGCCATCACCAGTCGGGGTACCCCCGAGCAGTACTTC. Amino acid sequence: CAITSRGTPEQYF. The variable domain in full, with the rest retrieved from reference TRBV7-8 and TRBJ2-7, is GAGVSQSPRYKVAKRGQDVALRCDPISGHVSLFWYQQALGQGPEFLTYFQNEAQLDKSGLPSDRFFAERPEGSVSTLKIQRTQQEDSAVYLCAITSRGTPEQYFGPGTRLTVT.

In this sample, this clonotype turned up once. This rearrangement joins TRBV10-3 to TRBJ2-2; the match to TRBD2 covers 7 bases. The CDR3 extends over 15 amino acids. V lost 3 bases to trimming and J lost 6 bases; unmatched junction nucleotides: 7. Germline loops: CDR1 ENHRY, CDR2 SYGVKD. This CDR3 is CAISDSGWASGELFF. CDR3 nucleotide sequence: TGTGCCATCAGTGATAGCGGGTGGGCGTCCGGGGAGCTGTTTTTT.

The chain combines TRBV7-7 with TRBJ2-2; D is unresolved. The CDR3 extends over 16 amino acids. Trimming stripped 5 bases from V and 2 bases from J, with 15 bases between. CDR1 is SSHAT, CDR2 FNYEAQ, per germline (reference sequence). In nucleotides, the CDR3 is TGTGCCAGCAGCCCGGGCTGGGTACTAAACACCGGGGAGCTGTTTTTT. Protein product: CASSPGWVLNTGELFF.